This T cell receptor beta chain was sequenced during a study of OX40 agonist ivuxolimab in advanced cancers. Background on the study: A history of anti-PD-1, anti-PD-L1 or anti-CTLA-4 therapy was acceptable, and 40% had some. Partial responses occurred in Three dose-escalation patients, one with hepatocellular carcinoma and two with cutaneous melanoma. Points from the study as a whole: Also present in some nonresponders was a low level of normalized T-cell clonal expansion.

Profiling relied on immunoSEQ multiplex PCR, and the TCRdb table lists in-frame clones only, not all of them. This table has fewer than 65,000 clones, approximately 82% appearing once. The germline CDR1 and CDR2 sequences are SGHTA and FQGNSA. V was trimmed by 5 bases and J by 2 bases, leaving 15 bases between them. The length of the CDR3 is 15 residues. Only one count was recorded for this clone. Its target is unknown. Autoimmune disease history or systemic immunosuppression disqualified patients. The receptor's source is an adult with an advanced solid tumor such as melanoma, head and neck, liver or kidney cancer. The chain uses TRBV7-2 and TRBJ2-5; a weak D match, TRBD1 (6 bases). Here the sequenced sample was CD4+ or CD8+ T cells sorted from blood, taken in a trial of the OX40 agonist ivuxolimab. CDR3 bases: TGTGCCAGCAGCCCGAGGGGACACATTCAAGAGACCCAGTACTTC. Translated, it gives CASSPRGHIQETQYF.